Listed here are 6 T cell receptor beta chains from one sample, sequenced in a study of blood T cell repertoires in COVID-19. Profiling relied on immunoSEQ multiplex PCR, and the TCRdb table lists in-frame clones only, not all of them. This table has approximately 480,000 clones, roughly nine tenths appearing once. The sequencing input was peripheral blood. Source of these receptors: a man aged 18-30 years with COVID-19, enrolled during active disease.

The gene calls are TRBV20-1 and TRBJ2-7, with D possibly matching TRBD2 (6 bases). Germline V gives CDR1 DFQATT, CDR2 SNEGSKA (reference sequence). This CDR3 is 15 amino acids long. V was clipped by 3 bases and J by 0 bases, with 15 bases between them. The DNA of the CDR3 is TGCAGTGCTAGTGAACTGGGCGGGGCCTCCTACGAGCAGTACTTC. It codes for CSASELGGASYEQYF.

The genes are TRBV27 and TRBJ2-3; 9 positions agree with TRBD1. Germline V lookup: CDR1 MNHEY, CDR2 SMNVEV (reference sequence). V gave up 5 bases and J gave up 3 bases; unmatched junction bases: 3. The CDR3 extends over 14 amino acids. The CDR3 here is CASSRTGETDTQYF. CDR3 coding DNA: TGTGCCAGCAGTCGGACAGGGGAAACAGATACGCAGTATTTT.

This clone has only one observation. J is TRBJ2-1 and V is TRBV11-3, with D hard to call. In germline, CDR1 is SGHNT, CDR2 YENEEA. V was cut by 0 bases and J by 6 bases, with 9 bases left in between. The length of the CDR3 is 14 residues. The CDR3: CASSLDPNSNEQFF. As DNA, the CDR3 is TGTGCCAGCAGCTTAGATCCCAACAGCAATGAGCAGTTCTTC.

This clone was seen just once. V usage is TRBV13 and J usage is TRBJ2-3; TRBD2 might be the D (5 bases). The CDR3 has 17 residues. In germline, CDR1 is PRHDT, CDR2 FYEKMQ (reference sequence). The V and J ends lost 6 bases and 2 bases respectively, with 21 bases between them. The CDR3 reads CASRPPLAGKYTDTQYF. The CDR3, as DNA: TGTGCCAGCAGACCCCCGCTGGCCGGGAAGTACACAGATACGCAGTATTTT.

J is TRBJ2-7 and V is TRBV5-6; D gene uncertain. CDR1 SGHDT and CDR2 YYEEEE come from the germline V gene. This CDR3 has 12 residues. V dropped 5 bases and J dropped 0 bases, with 6 bases sitting between them. The CDR3 DNA is TGTGCCAGCAGGTTCAGCTCCTACGAGCAGTACTTC. Residues: CASRFSSYEQYF.

This sequence joins TRBV3-1 (or the pseudogene TRBV3-2) and TRBJ2-7; 10 bases line up with TRBD2. The length of the CDR3 is 17 residues. The junction had 7 bases not matched to a gene; V was cut back by 1 base and J by 1 base. The germline gives CDR1 LGHDT, CDR2 YNNKEL (reference sequence). CDR3 sequence: CASSQGGLAKGSYEQYF. For the CDR3, the DNA is TGTGCCAGCAGCCAAGGGGGACTAGCGAAAGGGTCCTACGAGCAGTACTTC.